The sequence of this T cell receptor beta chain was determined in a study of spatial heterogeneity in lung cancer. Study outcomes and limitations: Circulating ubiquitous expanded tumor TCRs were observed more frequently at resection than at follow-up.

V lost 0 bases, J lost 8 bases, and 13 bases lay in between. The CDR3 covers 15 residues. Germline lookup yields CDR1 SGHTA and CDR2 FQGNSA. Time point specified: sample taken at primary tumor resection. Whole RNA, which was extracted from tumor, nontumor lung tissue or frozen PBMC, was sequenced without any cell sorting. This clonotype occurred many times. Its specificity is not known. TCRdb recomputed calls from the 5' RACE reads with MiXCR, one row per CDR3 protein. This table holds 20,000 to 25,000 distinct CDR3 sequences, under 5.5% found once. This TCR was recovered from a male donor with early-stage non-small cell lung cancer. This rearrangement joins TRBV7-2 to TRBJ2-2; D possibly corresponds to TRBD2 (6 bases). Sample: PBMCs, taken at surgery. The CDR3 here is CASSLAASVAGELFF. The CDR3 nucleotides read TGTGCCAGCAGCTTAGCGGCTAGCGTAGCGGGGGAGCTGTTTTTT. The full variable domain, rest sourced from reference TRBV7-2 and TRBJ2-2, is GAGVSQSPSNKVTEKGKDVELRCDPISGHTALYWYRQSLGQGLEFLIYFQGNSAPDKSGLPSDRFSAERTGGSVSTLTIQRTQQEDSAVYLCASSLAASVAGELFFGEGSRLTVL.